The 14 T cell receptor beta chains below come from one sample, sequenced in a study of shared clonotypes between healthy human individuals. Generated by immunoSEQ multiplex PCR, the TCRdb table keeps only in-frame clones and is missing some. The sample consists of about 820,000 clones, almost 95% of them appearing once. CD45RO-negative cells were positively selected for CCR7, leaving out terminally differentiated effector memory CD45RA+ cells. The sample consisted of naive CD8+ T cells sorted from blood. The receptors were sampled from a young man in good health.

The chain couples TRBV28 to TRBJ1-1; D possibly corresponds to TRBD1 (5 bases). The CDR3 spans 11 residues. Between the trimmed V and J ends, which lost 8 bases and 4 bases, there was a span of 8 bases. Germline CDR1 MDHEN, CDR2 SYDVKM. The CDR3 sequence is CASARGTEAFF. For the CDR3, the DNA is TGTGCCAGCGCGAGGGGCACTGAAGCTTTCTTT.

The chain carries TRBV30 and TRBJ2-7; no reliable D call. Trimming removed 0 bases from V and 1 base from J, with 7 bases in between. CDR3 length: 13 residues. Per the germline V gene, CDR1 is GTSNPN and CDR2 is SVGIG (reference sequence). In DNA, the CDR3 is TGTGCCTGGAGTGTAAGGTATTCCTACGAGCAGTACTTC. Translated: CAWSVRYSYEQYF.

Only a few counts were recorded for this clone. The chain carries TRBV5-4 and TRBJ2-3; D is ambiguous. This CDR3 has 12 amino acids. The germline gives CDR1 SGHNT, CDR2 YYREEE (reference sequence). V lost 6 bases and J 1 base, leaving 6 bases between the germline ends. CDR3 DNA sequence: TGTGCCAGCAAGGTTGGCACAGATACGCAGTATTTT. Encoded protein: CASKVGTDTQYF.

Here the CDR3 reads CASSLAEAFGAASVSGANVLTF. The CDR3, as DNA: TGTGCCAGCAGCTTAGCGGAAGCATTCGGGGCAGCATCGGTTTCTGGGGCCAACGTCCTGACTTTC. V is TRBV13 and J is TRBJ2-6, with D tentatively TRBD1 or TRBD2 (5 bases each). Germline assignment: CDR1 PRHDT and CDR2 FYEKMQ (reference sequence). V was clipped by 1 base and J by 1 base, with 26 bases between them. The CDR3 contains 22 residues.

This sequence joins TRBV4-3 and TRBJ2-1; 7 bases line up with TRBD1. CDR3 length: 15 residues. The germline gives CDR1 LGHNA, CDR2 YSLEER. Trimming at V came to 5 bases and at J to 0 bases, leaving 4 bases not matched to a gene. Written as DNA, the CDR3 is TGCGCCAGCAGCATCCGGGACAGCTCCTACAATGAGCAGTTCTTC. Protein sequence: CASSIRDSSYNEQFF.

The chain joins TRBV6-1 to TRBJ2-7; D unclear. In germline, CDR1 is MNHNS, CDR2 SASEGT. This CDR3 has 12 residues. V shed 3 bases and J shed 6 bases, with 9 bases lying between them. CDR3: CASSDAKIEQYF. DNA for the CDR3: TGTGCCAGCAGTGATGCGAAGATCGAGCAGTACTTC.

This clone has just one count. The V gene is TRBV19, the J gene TRBJ2-7; the D gene is possibly TRBD2 (5 bases). This CDR3 is 12 amino acids long. Per the germline V gene, CDR1 is LNHDA and CDR2 is SQIVND (reference sequence). The V end was cut by 5 bases, the J end by 6 bases, with 11 bases between. Here the CDR3 reads CASSGGLSEQYF. CDR3 bases: TGTGCCAGTAGTGGCGGGTTGTCCGAGCAGTACTTC.

This clone came up once. This chain connects TRBV5-6 to TRBJ1-2; TRBD1 aligns across 9 bases. The CDR3 length is 17 residues. Germline CDR1 and CDR2: SGHDT and YYEEEE. The V and J ends lost 0 bases and 4 bases, in that order; junction bases with no gene match: 10. CDR3 nucleotide sequence: TGTGCCAGCAGCTTGGAGGGGACAGGGAAATATCTCTATGGCTACACCTTC. Amino acid sequence: CASSLEGTGKYLYGYTF. Drawing the rest from reference TRBV5-6 and TRBJ1-2, the complete variable domain is DAGVTQSPTHLIKTRGQQVTLRCSPKSGHDTVSWYQQALGQGPQFIFQYYEEEERQRGNFPDRFSGHQFPNYSSELNVNALLLGDSALYLCASSLEGTGKYLYGYTFGSGTRLTVV.

The chain employs TRBV7-3 and TRBJ2-2; no clear D. CDR3 length: 12 residues. Trimming removed 6 bases at V and 5 bases at J, with 7 bases between. Germline V gene lookup returns CDR1 SGHTA and CDR2 FQGTGA. As DNA, the CDR3 is TGTGCCAGCAGTCGACGTACCGGGGAGCTGTTTTTT. Amino acids: CASSRRTGELFF.

The CDR3 nucleotides read TGTGCCAGCAGTTTATGGAGCCGGGGCAACATTCAGTACTTC. Translation: CASSLWSRGNIQYF. V is TRBV27 and J is TRBJ2-4; D could derive from TRBD1 or TRBD2 (5 bases each). The length of the CDR3 is 14 residues. Germline-derived CDR1 and CDR2 are MNHEY and SMNVEV (reference sequence). Trimming left V 1 base short and J 7 bases short, with 11 bases between.

This clone was seen a handful of times. The chain combines TRBV7-9 with TRBJ1-5; D gene uncertain. The CDR3 extends over 12 amino acids. The V end was cut by 3 bases, the J end by 7 bases, with 7 bases between. Germline CDR1 is SEHNR and CDR2 is FQNEAQ (reference sequence). The CDR3 sequence is CASSFAGQPQHF. In DNA form, the CDR3 reads TGTGCCAGCAGCTTCGCAGGCCAGCCCCAGCATTTT.

The chain joins TRBV4-1 to TRBJ2-7, with D possibly matching TRBD2 (5 bases). Trimming took off 6 bases at V and 3 bases at J, with 24 bases between the two ends. Germline CDR1 is MGHRA and CDR2 is YSYEKL. The CDR3 runs 17 residues. DNA for the CDR3: TGCGCCAGCAGTGACGACCATGGTAGCGAGATACTCTACGAGCAGTACTTC. This sequence encodes CASSDDHGSEILYEQYF.

In nucleotides, the CDR3 is TGTGCCAGCAGCGTCGCAAGGACAGATACGAACACCGGGGAGCTGTTTTTT. This gives the protein CASSVARTDTNTGELFF. The chain joins TRBV9 to TRBJ2-2; the D gene is possibly TRBD1 (6 bases). Looked up from germline, CDR1 is SGDLS and CDR2 is YYNGEE. This CDR3 comprises 17 residues. V was shortened by 2 bases and J by 0 bases, with 14 bases between the two germline ends.

The sample holds one count of this clone. This chain joins TRBV12-2 and TRBJ1-5; the table's TRBD1 call for D was not verified on the DNA. TRBV12-2 is a pseudogene segment. The CDR3 extends over 20 amino acids. The CDR3 spells CASRPIGHPGQGWRNQPQHF. CDR3 DNA: TGTGCAAGTCGCCCGATTGGGCACCCGGGACAGGGGTGGCGCAATCAGCCCCAGCATTTT.